A single sample gave rise to the 17 T cell receptor beta chains below, sequenced in a study of identical twins (dated by TCRdb to the mid-2010s). Library construction relied on 5' RACE. The run used an Illumina HiSeq 2000. The public reads were reanalyzed by TCRdb: fastp trimming at Q25, MiXCR alignment, in-frame beta chains only. Every distinct CDR3 protein forms one entry, paired with its most common genes and DNA. Across this sample there are under 900,000 distinct CDR3 sequences, with 15% to 20% seen only once. Of the sample, around 13% falls within the top ten clones. This sample was also put to use in a study of T cells expressing NK-cell markers.

Sequencing was done on a sample of PBMCs. The receptors come from a woman under 30 in good health.

This clonotype was counted between two and nine times. The chain combines TRBV18 with TRBJ2-1, with TRBD1 as a possible D gene (7 bases). Trimming left V 6 bases short and J 10 bases short, with 16 bases between. Looked up from germline, CDR1 is KGHSH and CDR2 is LQKENI. CDR3 length: 13 residues. The CDR3 loop reads CASSYAGQLEQFF. The DNA for the CDR3 is TGTGCCAGCTCGTATGCGGGACAGCTAGAGCAGTTCTTC.

This clonotype was found a few times. The CDR3 sequence: CASSFGVPGESTDTQYF. For the CDR3, the DNA is TGTGCCAGCAGTTTCGGGGTACCGGGGGAGAGCACAGATACGCAGTATTTT. The chain joins TRBV12-3 or TRBV12-4 to TRBJ2-3; tentative D call: TRBD2 (6 bases). There are 17 residues in the CDR3. V dropped 3 bases and J dropped 0 bases, with 16 bases sitting between them.

The sample holds a few counts of this clonotype. The V and J genes are TRBV24-1 and TRBJ2-1; TRBD2 agrees at 15 bases. V shed 4 bases, J shed 7 bases, and the junction held 4 bases outside the gene matches. The CDR3 runs 16 residues. CDR1 KGHDR and CDR2 SFDVKD come from the germline V gene. In DNA, the CDR3 is TGTGCCACCAGTGACCCCGGGACTAGCGGGAGGAATGAGCAGTTCTTC. Translated: CATSDPGTSGRNEQFF.

This clonotype has more than one count but fewer than ten. This chain joins TRBV12-3 or TRBV12-4 and TRBJ2-3; D is perhaps TRBD1 or TRBD2 (5 bases each). V lost 4 bases and J 3 bases, leaving 14 bases between the germline ends. The CDR3 has 15 residues. The CDR3 sequence: CASSSHDRLTDTQYF. CDR3 coding DNA: TGTGCCAGCAGTTCGCATGACAGACTAACAGATACGCAGTATTTT.

This clonotype has at least ten counts. This sequence joins TRBV20-1 and TRBJ1-5, with D hard to call. Trimming cost V 2 bases and J 2 bases, with 10 bases left between them. The CDR3 loop spans 14 amino acids. The germline V gene has CDR1 DFQATT and CDR2 SNEGSKA (reference sequence). The CDR3: CSARFGNGNQPQHF. CDR3 DNA: TGCAGTGCTAGATTCGGAAACGGCAATCAGCCCCAGCATTTT.

CDR3 sequence (DNA): TGCAGTGCTAGAGTCAGCCTGGGGGCAGATACGCAGTATTTT. It is translated as CSARVSLGADTQYF. This chain connects TRBV20-1 to TRBJ2-3, with D perhaps TRBD1 or TRBD2 (5 bases each). V was pared by 1 base and J by 4 bases, with 12 bases between. Germline lookup yields CDR1 DFQATT and CDR2 SNEGSKA (reference sequence). The CDR3 contains 14 residues.

This clonotype was counted ten times or more. The rearrangement uses TRBV13 and TRBJ2-5, with 7 bases identical to TRBD1. This CDR3 region has 13 residues. The V gene's germline CDR1 is PRHDT and CDR2 FYEKMQ (reference sequence). The junction had 2 bases not matched to a gene; V was cut back by 3 bases and J by 4 bases. The chain's CDR3 is CASSFRQGETQYF. CDR3 sequence (DNA): TGTGCCAGCAGCTTCCGACAGGGAGAGACCCAGTACTTC.

The V gene is TRBV7-9, the J gene TRBJ2-3, with 9 bases matching TRBD2. The V gene's germline CDR1 is SEHNR and CDR2 FQNEAQ (reference sequence). The CDR3 has 15 residues. J lost 6 bases, V lost 3 bases, and 7 bases had no gene match. The DNA for the CDR3 is TGTGCCAGCAGCTTCACTAGCGGGCGTCCGGATACGCAGTATTTT. This sequence encodes CASSFTSGRPDTQYF.

The chain carries TRBV10-3 and TRBJ2-6, with D hard to call. The germline V gene encodes CDR1 ENHRY and CDR2 SYGVKD. The CDR3 is 15 amino acids. Between the trimmed V and J ends, which lost 0 bases and 2 bases, there was a span of 5 bases. The CDR3 sequence is CAISESTPGANVLTF. The CDR3 DNA sequence: TGTGCCATCAGTGAGTCGACTCCTGGGGCCAACGTCCTGACTTTC.

In its sample, this clonotype was seen a few times. The chain couples TRBV6-2 or TRBV6-3 to TRBJ2-7; 7 bases are a match to TRBD2. Trimming cost V 9 bases and J 3 bases; bases outside gene matches: 2. This CDR3 is 11 amino acids long. Germline V gene data show CDR1 as MNHEY and CDR2 as SVGEGT. The CDR3 DNA reads TGTGCCAGTGGGAGGGTCTACGAGCAGTACTTC. Translated, it gives CASGRVYEQYF.

V usage is TRBV5-5 and J usage is TRBJ2-1; D unresolved. This CDR3 has 15 residues. Germline lookup yields CDR1 SGHKS and CDR2 YYEKEE (reference sequence). V was pared by 3 bases and J by 5 bases, with 15 bases between. CDR3 loop: CASSWSASPHNEQFF. In DNA, the CDR3 is TGTGCCAGCAGCTGGAGTGCGAGCCCCCACAATGAGCAGTTCTTC.

This rearrangement joins TRBV2 to TRBJ1-2; 8 positions agree with TRBD1. Unmatched junction bases numbered 5, after V lost 4 bases and J lost 7 bases. Germline V CDR1 and CDR2: SNHLY, FYNNEI. CDR3 length: 13 amino acids. CDR3 region: CASSVAGGAGYTF. Written as DNA, the CDR3 is TGTGCCAGCAGTGTTGCAGGGGGCGCTGGCTACACCTTC.

This clonotype was seen only a few times. This chain uses TRBV3-1 with TRBJ2-1; 10 bases are shared with TRBD2. CDR1 LGHDT and CDR2 YNNKEL come from the germline V gene (reference sequence). V lost 2 bases to trimming and J lost 4 bases; unmatched junction nucleotides: 2. The CDR3 length is 15 residues. In DNA form, the CDR3 reads TGTGCCAGCAGCCAAAATAGCGGGGGGTACAATGAGCAGTTCTTC. Protein product: CASSQNSGGYNEQFF.

CDR3 bases: TGTGCCAGCAGCTTAGCGAGGGAGGGTGTCGGGGAGCTGTTTTTT. This translates into CASSLAREGVGELFF. The chain couples TRBV7-8 to TRBJ2-2; 7 bases align to TRBD2. Germline V gene data show CDR1 as SGHVS and CDR2 as FQNEAQ. With 0 bases clipped from V and 7 bases from J, the junction kept 5 bases outside the gene matches. The CDR3 has 15 amino acids.

The chain joins TRBV29-1 to TRBJ2-4; 7 bases are a match to TRBD1. Germline V gives CDR1 SQVTM, CDR2 ANQGSEA. The junction had 5 bases not matched to a gene; V was cut back by 7 bases and J by 5 bases. The CDR3 spans 12 residues. CDR3 loop: CSAFGQENIQYF. The CDR3 DNA reads TGCAGCGCTTTCGGACAGGAAAACATTCAGTACTTC. Together with reference TRBV29-1 and TRBJ2-4, the CDR3 gives the full variable domain: SAVISQKPSRDICQRGTSLTIQCQVDSQVTMMFWYRQQPGQSLTLIATANQGSEATYESGFVIDKFPISRPNLTFSTLTVSNMSPEDSSIYLCSAFGQENIQYFGAGTRLSVL.

This clonotype was seen only a few times. V is TRBV2 and J is TRBJ2-5; D is unclear. The germline V gene has CDR1 SNHLY and CDR2 FYNNEI. The CDR3 contains 14 residues. Trimming cost V 7 bases and J 2 bases, with 14 bases left between them. CDR3 sequence (DNA): TGTGCCAGCACTCCCGGCCGGGTTCAAGAGACCCAGTACTTC. Its translation is CASTPGRVQETQYF. Full variable domain (rest looked up from reference TRBV2 and TRBJ2-5): EPEVTQTPSHQVTQMGQEVILRCVPISNHLYFYWYRQILGQKVEFLVSFYNNEISEKSEIFDDQFSVERPDGSNFTLKIRSTKLEDSAMYFCASTPGRVQETQYFGPGTRLLVL.

This chain uses TRBV6-2 or TRBV6-3 with TRBJ2-7, with 7 bases matching TRBD1. This CDR3 is built from 16 residues. V gave up 6 bases and J gave up 1 base; unmatched junction bases: 12. In germline, CDR1 is MNHEY, CDR2 SVGEGT. CDR3 DNA sequence: TGTGCCAGCAGCAAGATACGACAGGGTGGTTCCTACGAGCAGTACTTC. It specifies CASSKIRQGGSYEQYF.